This TCR beta chain derives from a study of identical twins. In this sample, this clonotype turned up a few times. No antigen is known for it. Each CDR3 protein gets one entry after TCRdb re-called the 5' RACE reads with MiXCR. The table lists about 290,000 distinct CDR3 sequences, roughly 10% of them singletons. Healthy Caucasian donors formed the entire cohort. Study-wide findings and caveats: In monozygotic twins, models underestimated the sharing of out-of-frame TCR alpha.

Germline V gene lookup returns CDR1 MDHEN and CDR2 SYDVKM. The CDR3 length is 14 residues. Trimming left V 5 bases short and J 3 bases short, with 14 bases between. A further study also used this sample, focusing on yellow fever vaccine responses in identical twins. That report adds: Vaccine T cell responses of twins reportedly seemed partly convergent and partly personalized.

The sample taken for sequencing was CD8+ T cells sorted from blood. The rearrangement joins TRBV28 to TRBJ2-7; D is possibly TRBD1 (6 bases). This TCR derives from a woman between 18 and 29 years old in good health. In DNA, the CDR3 is TGTGCCAGCAGTCCCACAGGGTTCAACTACGAGCAGTACTTC. Translated, it gives CASSPTGFNYEQYF.